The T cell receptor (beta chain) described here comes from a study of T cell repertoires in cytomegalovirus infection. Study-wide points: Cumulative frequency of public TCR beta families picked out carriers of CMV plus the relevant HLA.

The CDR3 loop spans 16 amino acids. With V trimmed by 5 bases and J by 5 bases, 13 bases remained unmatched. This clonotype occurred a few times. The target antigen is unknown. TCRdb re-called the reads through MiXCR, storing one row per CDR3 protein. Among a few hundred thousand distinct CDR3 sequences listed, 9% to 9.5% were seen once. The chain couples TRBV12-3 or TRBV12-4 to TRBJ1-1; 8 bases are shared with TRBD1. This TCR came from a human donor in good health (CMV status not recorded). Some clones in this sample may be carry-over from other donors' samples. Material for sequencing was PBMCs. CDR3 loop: CASSPRDRSRGTEAFF. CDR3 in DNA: TGTGCCAGCAGTCCCCGGGACAGGTCCAGGGGAACTGAAGCTTTCTTT.